The 25 T cell receptor beta chains below were found in one sample sequenced in a study of CD8+ T cells in alopecia areata. Treatment reported: oral pan-JAK inhibitor, 5-10 mg twice daily. cDNA reverse transcribed from extracted RNA served as the sequencing template. Repertoires were generated with immunoSEQ multiplex PCR, while TCRdb's copy carries only in-frame clones and drops some. This sample carries 270,000 or so clones, over 45% of them seen once, and the ten largest clones take approximately 2%. Here the sequenced sample was CD4+ T cells sorted from blood, taken at week 24, from a patient treated with tofacitinib. Receptors originate from a human donor with alopecia areata.

J is TRBJ1-1 and V is TRBV6-1, with no clear D. The V and J ends lost 3 bases and 1 base respectively, with 9 bases between them. There are 14 residues in the CDR3. CDR1 is MNHNS and CDR2 is SASEGT in the germline V gene. The CDR3 DNA reads TGTGCCAGCAGTGAGGCCTTAGCGAACACTGAAGCTTTCTTT. Its protein is CASSEALANTEAFF.

The chain has TRBV14 and TRBJ2-7; 7 nucleotides line up with TRBD1. CDR3 size: 15 residues. V dropped 1 base and J dropped 4; count of bases not matched to a gene: 7. Germline-derived CDR1 and CDR2 are SGHDN and FVKESK. The CDR3 is CASSQVQGLMYEQYF. CDR3 bases: TGTGCCAGCAGCCAAGTACAGGGGTTAATGTACGAGCAGTACTTC.

V is TRBV7-2 and J is TRBJ2-5; 8 positions match TRBD1. CDR3 size: 14 residues. V dropped 1 base and J dropped 5; count of bases not matched to a gene: 3. Germline lookup yields CDR1 SGHTA and CDR2 FQGNSA. The CDR3 region has the DNA TGTGCCAGCAGCTTAGGGACAGGGCAGGAGACCCAGTACTTC. It yields the protein CASSLGTGQETQYF.

The chain joins TRBV28 to TRBJ1-5; 8 bases match TRBD1. There are 15 residues in the CDR3. V dropped 2 bases and J dropped 7; count of bases not matched to a gene: 7. Looked up from germline, CDR1 is MDHEN and CDR2 is SYDVKM. The CDR3 region has the DNA TGTGCCAGCAGTTTAGTGACAGGGGTCCGACAGCCCCAGCATTTT. Protein: CASSLVTGVRQPQHF.

In this sample, this clone turned up once. This CDR3 is also generated by other DNA sequences in the sample. The gene calls are TRBV27 and TRBJ2-7, with 11 positions matching TRBD1. V was clipped by 2 bases and J by 4 bases; unmatched bases: 1. The V gene's germline CDR1 is MNHEY and CDR2 SMNVEV (reference sequence). The CDR3 has 14 residues. The CDR3 loop is CASSLGQGAYEQYF. The CDR3 region has the DNA TGTGCCAGCAGTTTAGGACAGGGGGCTTACGAGCAGTACTTC.

This sequence joins TRBV28 and TRBJ1-6, with D maybe TRBD1 (6 bases). The germline CDR1 and CDR2 sequences are MDHEN and SYDVKM. Trimming took 4 bases from V and 0 from J, leaving 13 bases between them. There are 17 residues in the CDR3. CDR3 sequence (DNA): TGTGCCAGCAGTTCCCCACAGGGAACCTCCTATAATTCACCCCTCCACTTT. This translates into CASSSPQGTSYNSPLHF.

This clone turned up a few times. The rearrangement uses TRBV5-1 and TRBJ1-2; 10 bases line up with TRBD1. V lost 1 base to trimming and J lost 4 bases; unmatched junction nucleotides: 7. The CDR3 totals 16 residues. The V gene's germline CDR1 is SGHRS and CDR2 YFSETQ. The CDR3 nucleotides are TGCGCCAGCAGCTTGAGGGGACAGGGGAACTCCTATGGCTACACCTTC. Its translation is CASSLRGQGNSYGYTF.

This clone is a singleton in its sample. V gene TRBV5-1 combines with J gene TRBJ2-5; D remains ambiguous. Trimming cost V 0 bases and J 2 bases, with 8 bases left between them. The germline CDR1 and CDR2 sequences are SGHRS and YFSETQ. This CDR3 has 14 residues. The CDR3 region has the DNA TGCGCCAGCAGCTTGGAAGGGTATCAAGAGACCCAGTACTTC. It is translated as CASSLEGYQETQYF. The full variable domain, rest sourced from reference TRBV5-1 and TRBJ2-5, is KAGVTQTPRYLIKTRGQQVTLSCSPISGHRSVSWYQQTPGQGLQFLFEYFSETQRNKGNFPGRFSGRQFSNSRSEMNVSTLELGDSALYLCASSLEGYQETQYFGPGTRLLVL.

The chain recombines TRBV7-9 with TRBJ1-1, with a possible D match to TRBD1 (5 bases). Germline V gene sequence: CDR1 SEHNR, CDR2 FQNEAQ (reference sequence). Trimming cost V 2 bases and J 2 bases, with 6 bases left between them. The CDR3 length is 13 residues. The CDR3 sequence: CASSLRGNTEAFF. The CDR3 DNA reads TGTGCCAGCAGCTTACGGGGCAACACTGAAGCTTTCTTT.

A few counts support this clone. The genes are TRBV7-3 and TRBJ2-5; D not resolved. V dropped 3 bases and J dropped 4 bases, with 9 bases sitting between them. The CDR3 is 13 amino acids. Germline-derived CDR1 and CDR2 are SGHTA and FQGTGA. CDR3 bases: TGTGCCAGCAGCTTCAGGCCGGGAGAGACCCAGTACTTC. Translated: CASSFRPGETQYF.

The J gene is TRBJ1-2, the V gene TRBV6-5; D might be TRBD1 (5 bases). The length of the CDR3 is 12 residues. V lost 4 bases to trimming and J lost 2 bases, with 5 bases between them. The germline V gene encodes CDR1 MNHEY and CDR2 SVGAGI. In nucleotides, the CDR3 is TGTGCCAGCAGTTCAGGGAACTATGGCTACACCTTC. Residues: CASSSGNYGYTF.

The chain carries TRBV7-9 and TRBJ2-7; 10 positions match TRBD2. The length of the CDR3 is 16 residues. Losses at the gene ends were 2 bases for V and 4 bases for J; bases not matched to a gene: 8. Germline V gene lookup returns CDR1 SEHNR and CDR2 FQNEAQ (reference sequence). The chain's CDR3 is CASSLSLAGAKYEQYF. CDR3 nucleotide sequence: TGTGCCAGCAGCTTATCGCTAGCGGGGGCAAAGTACGAGCAGTACTTC.

The rearrangement joins TRBV30 to TRBJ1-6; TRBD1 agrees at 10 bases. CDR3 length: 14 amino acids. The V gene end was trimmed by 7 bases and the J gene end by 7 bases; junction bases not matched to a gene: 7. Germline-derived CDR1 and CDR2 are GTSNPN and SVGIG (reference sequence). The CDR3 nucleotides are TGTGCCTTAAGAAGGGGACAGGGGAATTCACCCCTCCACTTT. Amino acids: CALRRGQGNSPLHF.

The chain carries TRBV2 and TRBJ1-3; D unclear. The germline V and J ends were trimmed by 6 bases and 0 bases, with 12 bases remaining between them. This CDR3 is built from 15 residues. Germline values: CDR1 SNHLY, CDR2 FYNNEI. The CDR3 DNA reads as TGTGCCAGCAGGCAGACGGACCTCTCTGGAAACACCATATATTTT. This translates into CASRQTDLSGNTIYF.

This rearrangement joins TRBV7-6 to TRBJ1-2, with D uncertain. Germline values: CDR1 SGHVS, CDR2 FNYEAQ. V lost 1 base to trimming and J lost 4 bases, with 13 bases between them. The CDR3 is made up of 15 amino acids. CDR3 DNA sequence: TGTGCCAGCAGCTTAGGGGTAGGGTCGGCCTATGGCTACACCTTC. This translates into CASSLGVGSAYGYTF.

CDR3 amino acids: CAWSWNTGELFF. The CDR3 DNA sequence: TGTGCCTGGAGCTGGAACACCGGGGAGCTGTTTTTT. The chain combines TRBV30 with TRBJ2-2; D remains unclear. The germline V gene has CDR1 GTSNPN and CDR2 SVGIG (reference sequence). The V and J ends lost 3 bases and 1 base respectively, with 3 bases between them. This CDR3 has 12 residues.

This chain links TRBV2 with TRBJ2-2; 7 bases agree with TRBD1. CDR1 and CDR2 (germline): SNHLY, FYNNEI. The CDR3 consists of 16 residues. Trimming removed 2 bases from V and 0 bases from J; junction bases left unmatched: 3. CDR3 DNA: TGTGCCAGCAGTGAATTGGGACAGTCGAACACCGGGGAGCTGTTTTTT. Its translation: CASSELGQSNTGELFF.

Here the CDR3 DNA reads TGCGCCAGCAGCCGCGCTAAAGATACGCAGTATTTT. Protein product: CASSRAKDTQYF. The V and J genes are TRBV4-1 and TRBJ2-3; D gene ambiguous. Germline V lookup: CDR1 MGHRA, CDR2 YSYEKL. The CDR3 sequence is 12 residues long. Trimming cost V 4 bases and J 5 bases, with 7 bases left between them.

The J gene is TRBJ2-7, the V gene TRBV6-1; possibly TRBD1 or TRBD2 for D (5 bases each). Germline loops: CDR1 MNHNS, CDR2 SASEGT. This CDR3 is built from 14 residues. V was cut by 10 bases and J by 2 bases, with 18 bases left in between. The CDR3 nucleotides read TGTGCCAAAGACCGGGGCAGGATAACCTACGAGCAGTACTTC. It is translated as CAKDRGRITYEQYF.

This clone has just a few counts. The V gene is TRBV7-2, the J gene TRBJ2-3; D unclear. CDR3 length equals 15 residues. Germline V gene data show CDR1 as SGHTA and CDR2 as FQGNSA. Trimming pared 2 bases from V and 2 bases from J, leaving 11 bases between. The DNA of the CDR3 is TGTGCCAGCAGCTTAACTAACCCACCCACAGATACGCAGTATTTT. Protein: CASSLTNPPTDTQYF. Filled out from reference TRBV7-2 and TRBJ2-3, the complete variable domain reads GAGVSQSPSNKVTEKGKDVELRCDPISGHTALYWYRQSLGQGLEFLIYFQGNSAPDKSGLPSDRFSAERTGGSVSTLTIQRTQQEDSAVYLCASSLTNPPTDTQYFGPGTRLTVL.

Notes on this clone: In the same sample, other DNA sequences code for this CDR3. CDR3 DNA: TGTGCCTGGAGTACGGGGGCCTACGAGCAGTACTTC. It codes for CAWSTGAYEQYF. The rearrangement uses TRBV30 and TRBJ2-7; tentative D call: TRBD2 (6 bases). The CDR3 is made up of 12 amino acids. Germline-derived CDR1 and CDR2 are GTSNPN and SVGIG (reference sequence). V was shortened by 2 bases and J by 2 bases, with 7 bases between the two germline ends.

The chain links TRBV28 to TRBJ1-2; D remains unclear. Germline CDR1 reads MDHEN; CDR2 reads SYDVKM. The CDR3 runs 14 residues. V was cut by 5 bases and J by 4 bases, with 14 bases left in between. The chain's CDR3 is CASSAPADRYGYTF. For the CDR3, the DNA is TGTGCCAGCAGTGCCCCAGCGGACCGCTATGGCTACACCTTC.

V and J are TRBV27 and TRBJ2-7; perhaps TRBD1 as D (6 bases). Trimming pared 4 bases from V and 2 bases from J, leaving 18 bases between. The CDR3 runs 16 residues. CDR1 is MNHEY and CDR2 is SMNVEV in the germline V gene (reference sequence). The DNA of the CDR3 is TGTGCCAGCAGTTGGGGAAAGTGGGACACGACCTACGAGCAGTACTTC. Translating gives CASSWGKWDTTYEQYF.

The chain recombines TRBV30 with TRBJ1-3, with TRBD1 matching 9 bases. The ends lost 6 bases at V and 4 bases at J; junction bases unmatched: 7. The germline V gene has CDR1 GTSNPN and CDR2 SVGIG (reference sequence). The CDR3 consists of 14 residues. Here the CDR3 reads CACTGGQGGNTIYF. CDR3 sequence (DNA): TGTGCCTGTACAGGAGGACAGGGGGGAAACACCATATATTTT.

A note on this clone: The same CDR3 can be traced to other DNA sequences in this sample. The CDR3 is CASSEAPGSNQPQHF. CDR3 DNA: TGTGCCAGCAGTGAAGCCCCGGGTAGCAATCAGCCCCAGCATTTT. The chain uses TRBV6-1 and TRBJ1-5; D is ambiguous. V was shortened by 0 bases and J by 0 bases, with 6 bases between the two germline ends. This CDR3 is built from 15 residues. Germline V gene lookup returns CDR1 MNHNS and CDR2 SASEGT.